Each of the 29 T cell receptor beta chains below was sequenced from the same sample in a study of cytomegalovirus exposure and HLA in healthy donors (dated by TCRdb to about 2017). The library was made by the immunoSEQ multiplex PCR assay. For the multiplex PCR, a mixture combining 60 forward primers for TCR Vbeta segments and 13 reverse primers for TCR Jbeta segments was used. What TCRdb holds here is the immuneACCESS table cut down to in-frame rearrangements. Part of the clones is not present; checked against another copy, under half of the missing clones reflect an unresolved V gene, and the others are unexplained. Recorded for this sample are 170,000 or so clones; roughly 87% of them occurred a single time. The top ten constitute roughly 1.5% of the sample. Sequences were obtained from PBMCs. The receptors were sampled from a middle-aged man in good health and CMV-seronegative.

The chain employs TRBV5-1 and TRBJ2-7; 10 nucleotides agree with TRBD1. J lost 2 bases, V lost 4 bases, and 0 bases had no gene match. CDR1 and CDR2 from the germline V gene are SGHRS and YFSETQ. The CDR3 covers 13 residues. The CDR3 loop is CASSGTGAYEQYF. The DNA for the CDR3 is TGCGCCAGCAGCGGGACAGGGGCCTACGAGCAGTACTTC.

The chain has TRBV4-1 and TRBJ2-3; 9 bases are a match to TRBD2. V lost 4 bases, J lost 6 bases, and 11 bases stayed unmatched. Germline V gives CDR1 MGHRA, CDR2 YSYEKL. The CDR3 contains 16 residues. The CDR3 DNA is TGCGCCAGCAGCCGCTCAGGCCTAGCGGGGTCCGATACGCAGTATTTT. Translating it yields CASSRSGLAGSDTQYF.

The chain employs TRBV28 and TRBJ1-1, with a tentative D call TRBD1 (5 bases). Per germline, CDR1 MDHEN and CDR2 SYDVKM. Trimming stripped 7 bases from V and 3 bases from J, with 15 bases between. This CDR3 is 14 amino acids long. The CDR3 DNA reads TGTGCCAGCAATATCGGGGGTCGCTACACTGAAGCTTTCTTT. Translated: CASNIGGRYTEAFF.

This clone has just a few counts. The chain recombines TRBV5-1 with TRBJ1-1; a possible D gene is TRBD1 (5 bases). Germline V gene lookup returns CDR1 SGHRS and CDR2 YFSETQ. The CDR3 is made up of 13 amino acids. The V end lost 3 bases, the J end lost 6 bases, and 12 bases lay between the germline ends. The CDR3 sequence: CASSWRGWAEAFF. CDR3 nucleotides: TGCGCCAGCAGCTGGCGGGGGTGGGCTGAAGCTTTCTTT.

The chain uses TRBV7-6 and TRBJ2-7, with no clear D. V gave up 1 base and J gave up 2 bases, with 12 bases separating them. The germline gives CDR1 SGHVS, CDR2 FNYEAQ. The CDR3 is made up of 15 amino acids. CDR3 sequence: CASSLGPQITYEQYF. CDR3 coding DNA: TGTGCCAGCAGCTTAGGTCCCCAGATTACCTACGAGCAGTACTTC. Full variable domain (outside the CDR3, taken from reference TRBV7-6 and TRBJ2-7): GAGVSQSPRYKVTKRGQDVALRCDPISGHVSLYWYRQALGQGPEFLTYFNYEAQQDKSGLPNDRFSAERPEGSISTLTIQRTEQRDSAMYRCASSLGPQITYEQYFGPGTRLTVT.

The genes are TRBV10-3 and TRBJ1-2; D is ambiguous. Germline lookup yields CDR1 ENHRY and CDR2 SYGVKD. The V and J ends lost 7 bases and 4 bases respectively, with 7 bases between them. This CDR3 has 11 residues. The CDR3 reads CAITTAYGYTF. The DNA for the CDR3 is TGTGCCATCACCACAGCCTATGGCTACACCTTC.

This clone was counted once. V gene TRBV18 combines with J gene TRBJ1-2, with D tentatively TRBD1 (5 bases). The CDR3 has 12 residues. Germline-derived CDR1 and CDR2 are KGHSH and LQKENI. V shed 4 bases and J shed 8 bases, with 11 bases lying between them. The CDR3 here is CASSQTEYGYTF. In nucleotides, the CDR3 is TGTGCCAGCTCACAGACAGAGTACGGCTACACCTTC. The whole variable domain, remainder taken from reference TRBV18 and TRBJ1-2, is NAGVMQNPRHLVRRRGQEARLRCSPMKGHSHVYWYRQLPEEGLKFMVYLQKENIIDESGMPKERFSAEFPKEGPSILRIQQVVRGDSAAYFCASSQTEYGYTFGSGTRLTVV.

V gene TRBV30 combines with J gene TRBJ2-1; 14 nucleotides agree with TRBD2. The CDR3 contains 17 residues. CDR1 and CDR2 (germline): GTSNPN, SVGIG (reference sequence). J was trimmed by 2 bases and V by 0 bases; bases with no gene match: 3. CDR3 bases: TGTGCCTGGAGTGTAGGGACTAGCGGGAGTCCCTACAATGAGCAGTTCTTC. Its translation: CAWSVGTSGSPYNEQFF.

This chain connects TRBV7-2 to TRBJ2-1, with 11 bases that match TRBD2. CDR1 is SGHTA and CDR2 is FQGNSA in the germline V gene. This CDR3 comprises 17 residues. With 4 bases clipped from V and 10 bases from J, the junction kept 15 bases outside the gene matches. This chain's CDR3 is CASSSKVLAGAPGEQFF. CDR3 sequence (DNA): TGTGCCAGCAGCTCTAAAGTACTAGCGGGGGCCCCTGGGGAGCAGTTCTTC.

This chain joins TRBV28 and TRBJ1-1; D gene unclear. V was pared by 7 bases and J by 1 base, with 13 bases between. Germline V lookup: CDR1 MDHEN, CDR2 SYDVKM. This CDR3 has 14 amino acids. This CDR3 is CASINPKPNTEAFF. The CDR3 DNA is TGTGCCAGCATCAACCCTAAACCGAACACTGAAGCTTTCTTT.

This chain uses TRBV5-1 with TRBJ2-5; TRBD1 aligns across 8 bases. With 4 bases clipped from V and 4 bases from J, the junction kept 3 bases outside the gene matches. Germline CDR1 reads SGHRS; CDR2 reads YFSETQ. The length of the CDR3 is 13 residues. The CDR3 nucleotides are TGCGCCAGCAGCGGGGGACAGGCAGAGACCCAGTACTTC. This encodes CASSGGQAETQYF.

This clone was observed once. The chain links TRBV10-3 to TRBJ2-3; 12 bases fit TRBD2. CDR3 size: 19 residues. The germline gives CDR1 ENHRY, CDR2 SYGVKD. J gave up 2 bases and V 3 bases, and 12 bases lay outside the gene matches. CDR3 nucleotides: TGTGCCATCAGTGATATCGCTAGCGGGGGGGCCTTACTCACAGATACGCAGTATTTT. Translating gives CAISDIASGGALLTDTQYF.

V and J are TRBV6-1 and TRBJ1-1; no reliable D call. This CDR3 is built from 13 residues. Deletions cut 7 bases from V and 1 base from J, with 10 bases between. Germline V gives CDR1 MNHNS, CDR2 SASEGT. Here the CDR3 DNA reads TGTGCCAGCAATCGACGGGGGAACACTGAAGCTTTCTTT. Its translation: CASNRRGNTEAFF.

V gene TRBV30 combines with J gene TRBJ2-5; 7 bases agree with TRBD2. Germline CDR1 GTSNPN, CDR2 SVGIG (reference sequence). This CDR3 has 13 amino acids. V was pared by 5 bases and J by 1 base, with 4 bases of the junction left unmatched. As DNA, the CDR3 is TGTGCCTGGTCTAGCGGAAGCCAAGAGACCCAGTACTTC. As protein: CAWSSGSQETQYF.

The gene calls are TRBV25-1 and TRBJ1-2; TRBD1 agrees at 10 bases. V dropped 6 bases and J dropped 4; count of bases not matched to a gene: 8. The CDR3 runs 15 residues. CDR1 is MGHDK, CDR2 SYGVNS, per germline. The CDR3 is CASSPPDRGSYGYTF. The CDR3 region has the DNA TGTGCCAGCAGCCCCCCGGACAGGGGGTCCTATGGCTACACCTTC.

The chain uses TRBV14 and TRBJ2-7; 8 bases agree with TRBD2. The CDR3 has 17 amino acids. Germline trimming cut 0 bases from V and 3 bases from J; bases unmatched to any gene: 10. CDR1 SGHDN and CDR2 FVKESK come from the germline V gene. CDR3 residues: CASSQEGPGGLGYEQYF. CDR3 DNA sequence: TGTGCCAGCAGCCAAGAAGGACCGGGAGGGCTTGGCTACGAGCAGTACTTC.

The genes are TRBV30 and TRBJ2-7, with TRBD2 matching 9 bases. This CDR3 spans 13 amino acids. The germline CDR1 and CDR2 sequences are GTSNPN and SVGIG (reference sequence). Trimming cost V 5 bases and J 6 bases; bases outside gene matches: 8. The CDR3, as DNA: TGTGCCTGGGGCACCGGGACTAGCCGCGAGCAGTACTTC. It specifies CAWGTGTSREQYF.

V is TRBV6-5 and J is TRBJ2-5; D remains unclear. The DNA end lines up better with TRBJ2-7; the J call may be wrong. This CDR3 comprises 12 residues. Germline values: CDR1 MNHEY, CDR2 SVGAGI. CDR3 region: CASKAGIYEQYF. The CDR3 DNA reads TGTGCCAGCAAGGCAGGAATCTACGAGCAGTACTTC.

The rearrangement joins TRBV28 to TRBJ2-7; 10 bases are a match to TRBD2. The germline CDR1 and CDR2 sequences are MDHEN and SYDVKM. Trimming cost V 2 bases and J 6 bases; bases outside gene matches: 10. The CDR3 extends over 16 amino acids. DNA of the CDR3: TGTGCCAGCAGTTTAGGGCCAGCGGGAGGGCGGGCCGAGCAGTACTTC. The encoded protein is CASSLGPAGGRAEQYF. The whole variable domain, remainder taken from reference TRBV28 and TRBJ2-7, is DVKVTQSSRYLVKRTGEKVFLECVQDMDHENMFWYRQDPGLGLRLIYFSYDVKMKEKGDIPEGYSVSREKKERFSLILESASTNQTSMYLCASSLGPAGGRAEQYFGPGTRLTVT.

This chain connects TRBV5-6 to TRBJ1-5; D is possibly TRBD1 (6 bases). The CDR3 loop spans 15 amino acids. V was cut by 1 base and J by 5 bases, with 13 bases left in between. Looked up from germline, CDR1 is SGHDT and CDR2 is YYEEEE. The CDR3 here is CASSLSSGVHQPQHF. The CDR3 coding sequence is TGTGCCAGCAGCTTGTCCTCAGGGGTACATCAGCCCCAGCATTTT.

The rearrangement joins TRBV7-2 to TRBJ1-5; 11 positions match TRBD1. The V gene end was trimmed by 5 bases and the J gene end by 4 bases; junction bases not matched to a gene: 13. This CDR3 spans 18 amino acids. The V gene's germline CDR1 is SGHTA and CDR2 FQGNSA. The chain's CDR3 is CASSHWDRGFPPNQPQHF. The CDR3 DNA reads as TGTGCCAGCAGCCATTGGGACAGGGGGTTCCCACCTAATCAGCCCCAGCATTTT. Complete variable domain (other parts from reference TRBV7-2 and TRBJ1-5): GAGVSQSPSNKVTEKGKDVELRCDPISGHTALYWYRQSLGQGLEFLIYFQGNSAPDKSGLPSDRFSAERTGGSVSTLTIQRTQQEDSAVYLCASSHWDRGFPPNQPQHFGDGTRLSIL.

This clone turned up a few times. V gene TRBV4-3 combines with J gene TRBJ1-4, with 7 bases fitting TRBD1. V gave up 0 bases and J gave up 4 bases; unmatched junction bases: 11. CDR1 and CDR2 from the germline V gene are LGHNA and YSLEER. There are 18 residues in the CDR3. CDR3 in amino acids: CASSQDLALGGRNEKLFF. CDR3 bases: TGCGCCAGCAGCCAAGATTTGGCCCTAGGGGGCCGTAATGAAAAACTGTTTTTT.

The chain carries TRBV5-1 and TRBJ2-5, with a possible D match to TRBD1 (6 bases). From germline, CDR1 is SGHRS and CDR2 YFSETQ. V was cut by 2 bases and J by 2 bases, with 13 bases left in between. The CDR3 totals 15 residues. The CDR3 DNA is TGCGCCAGCAGCTTCGACAGGAACTATCAAGAGACCCAGTACTTC. Translating gives CASSFDRNYQETQYF.

This chain links TRBV18 with TRBJ2-1; no clear D. Germline V CDR1 and CDR2: KGHSH, LQKENI. Between the trimmed V and J ends, which lost 3 bases and 8 bases, there was a span of 11 bases. The CDR3 covers 13 residues. The CDR3: CASSPQVVDEQFF. The CDR3, as DNA: TGTGCCAGCTCACCCCAGGTGGTTGATGAGCAGTTCTTC.

The chain employs TRBV19 and TRBJ1-2, with D perhaps TRBD1 (6 bases). Germline CDR1 LNHDA, CDR2 SQIVND (reference sequence). CDR3 length equals 20 residues. V gave up 7 bases and J gave up 0 bases, with 30 bases separating them. For the CDR3, the DNA is TGTGCCAGTACCTCTCGGGGGGGGCGGGTCCAGGAGGACGCTAACTATGGCTACACCTTC. This translates into CASTSRGGRVQEDANYGYTF.

This clone has a handful of counts. The rearrangement uses TRBV19 and TRBJ1-2; D gene ambiguous. From germline, CDR1 is LNHDA and CDR2 SQIVND (reference sequence). The CDR3 spans 12 residues. V shed 7 bases and J shed 0 bases, with 6 bases lying between them. CDR3 protein: CASNLANYGYTF. CDR3 nucleotide sequence: TGTGCCAGTAATTTAGCTAACTATGGCTACACCTTC.

The chain carries TRBV7-9 and TRBJ1-1; 7 bases align to TRBD1. The CDR3 is made up of 13 amino acids. The germline V gene has CDR1 SEHNR and CDR2 FQNEAQ (reference sequence). Trimming took 8 bases from V and 1 from J; bases not matched to a gene: 4. The chain's CDR3 is CASGNRGNTEAFF. Written as DNA, the CDR3 is TGTGCCAGCGGAAACAGGGGGAACACTGAAGCTTTCTTT.

This clone was seen once. This rearrangement joins TRBV14 to TRBJ2-2; D gene unclear. The CDR3 is made up of 15 amino acids. Germline V lookup: CDR1 SGHDN, CDR2 FVKESK. Trimming took off 4 bases at V and 2 bases at J, with 11 bases between the two ends. CDR3 residues: CASSPGAANTGELFF. As DNA, the CDR3 is TGTGCCAGCAGCCCCGGTGCTGCAAACACCGGGGAGCTGTTTTTT.

This clone has only one observation. Additional DNA sequences in this sample encode the identical CDR3. The gene calls are TRBV7-2 and TRBJ2-7; D is ambiguous. The length of the CDR3 is 12 residues. The V gene lost 0 bases and the J gene lost 4 bases, with 4 bases spanning the gap. Per germline, CDR1 SGHTA and CDR2 FQGNSA. This CDR3 reads CASSLARYEQYF. CDR3 DNA sequence: TGTGCCAGCAGCTTAGCGCGGTACGAGCAGTACTTC.